These 21 T cell receptor beta chains were sequenced from one sample in a study of vaccination and CD4 T cells after COVID-19. Their target antigens are unknown. Time point given: late sampling 161 to 241 days after vaccination in a few convalescent patients. Treatment indicated: roughly 10-day PBMC culture with coronavirus spike peptide pools or control peptides (ViraFEST assay). The Oncomine TCR Beta short-read assay sequenced DNA from cultured CD4+ T cells. TCRdb re-analysed the PCR reads in MiXCR, keeping a single row per CDR3 protein. This sample has 15,000 to 20,000 distinct CDR3 sequences, with around 52% found just once. The specimen was CD4+ T cells from blood, cultured in vitro, collected about 7 months after SARS-CoV-2 vaccination. These receptors all come from a human donor who had recovered from COVID-19.

V usage is TRBV19 and J usage is TRBJ1-2; D call uncertain. This CDR3 has 14 residues. V lost 3 bases, J lost 8 bases, and 16 bases lay in between. Germline V gene data show CDR1 as LNHDA and CDR2 as SQIVND (reference sequence). CDR3 nucleotides: TGTGCCAGTAGTATCCTCCCGGATTCGCCAGGCTACACCTTC. Translation gives CASSILPDSPGYTF.

This clonotype was recorded a few times. The chain couples TRBV6-1 to TRBJ1-1; D is undetermined. V was trimmed by 2 bases and J by 1 base, leaving 5 bases between them. Germline CDR1 reads MNHNS; CDR2 reads SASEGT. This CDR3 is built from 13 residues. CDR3 sequence reads: CASSERENTEAFF. The CDR3 coding sequence is TGTGCCAGCAGTGAAAGGGAGAACACTGAAGCTTTCTTT.

This clonotype was detected only a few times. CDR3 bases: TGCAGTGCTAGGGCCCGATCTGGACAAGAGACCCAGTACTTC. It translates to CSARARSGQETQYF. The chain joins TRBV20-1 to TRBJ2-5; D is uncertain. The CDR3 is made up of 14 amino acids. V shed 3 bases and J shed 2 bases, with 13 bases lying between them. The germline gives CDR1 DFQATT, CDR2 SNEGSKA (reference sequence).

This rearrangement joins TRBV7-9 to TRBJ1-3; TRBD1 is a possible D gene (5 bases). The germline V gene encodes CDR1 SEHNR and CDR2 FQNEAQ (reference sequence). The CDR3 contains 16 residues. V lost 2 bases, J lost 0 bases, and 11 bases lay in between. The CDR3 coding sequence is TGTGCCAGCAGCTTACAGAGGGGCCTCTCTGGAAACACCATATATTTT. Translation: CASSLQRGLSGNTIYF.

This clonotype has only a few counts. The CDR3 here is CATLGWDRVNYGYTF. The CDR3 nucleotides are TGTGCCACCTTAGGGTGGGACAGGGTGAACTATGGCTACACCTTC. The J gene is TRBJ1-2, the V gene TRBV27; 9 positions agree with TRBD1. The V gene's germline CDR1 is MNHEY and CDR2 SMNVEV (reference sequence). The J segment lost 2 bases and the V segment lost 10 bases, leaving 11 bases of the junction unmatched. The CDR3 runs 15 residues.

The genes are TRBV11-3 and TRBJ2-2; D may match TRBD1 or TRBD2 (5 bases each). This CDR3 comprises 16 residues. V shed 6 bases and J shed 0 bases, with 14 bases lying between them. Per the germline V gene, CDR1 is SGHNT and CDR2 is YENEEA. DNA for the CDR3: TGTGCCAGCAGTCCCGGGGCAGTCGCGAACACCGGGGAGCTGTTTTTT. Its protein is CASSPGAVANTGELFF. Full variable domain (rest looked up from reference TRBV11-3 and TRBJ2-2): EAGVVQSPRYKIIEKKQPVAFWCNPISGHNTLYWYLQNLGQGPELLIRYENEEAVDDSQLPKDRFSAERLKGVDSTLKIQPAELGDSAVYLCASSPGAVANTGELFFGEGSRLTVL.

The CDR3 spells CASSIGWRGGSNQPQHF. In DNA, the CDR3 is TGTGCCAGTAGTATAGGGTGGCGAGGGGGTAGCAATCAGCCCCAGCATTTT. The chain couples TRBV19 to TRBJ1-5; tentatively, D is TRBD1 (6 bases). Germline V gene data show CDR1 as LNHDA and CDR2 as SQIVND (reference sequence). Trimming took off 1 base at V and 0 bases at J, with 13 bases between the two ends. The CDR3 loop spans 17 amino acids.

V gene TRBV20-1 combines with J gene TRBJ2-4; perhaps TRBD2 as D (5 bases). Germline V gene lookup returns CDR1 DFQATT and CDR2 SNEGSKA (reference sequence). V was pared by 3 bases and J by 9 bases, with 15 bases between. The CDR3 has 13 amino acids. CDR3 sequence reads: CSASTGSQGIQYF. The CDR3 region has the DNA TGCAGTGCTAGCACGGGGAGCCAAGGCATTCAGTACTTC.

J is TRBJ2-5 and V is TRBV7-8; 9 bases map to TRBD2. V gave up 1 base and J gave up 5 bases; unmatched junction bases: 8. There are 16 residues in the CDR3. In germline, CDR1 is SGHVS, CDR2 FQNEAQ. The CDR3 loop reads CASSLGSLAGLETQYF. In DNA form, the CDR3 reads TGTGCCAGCAGCTTAGGGTCCCTAGCGGGACTGGAGACCCAGTACTTC.

V and J are TRBV20-1 and TRBJ2-1, with D possibly being TRBD1 or TRBD2 (5 bases each). Germline V gives CDR1 DFQATT, CDR2 SNEGSKA (reference sequence). Trimming took off 1 base at V and 3 bases at J, with 10 bases between the two ends. The CDR3 has 14 amino acids. DNA for the CDR3: TGCAGTGCTAGAGGAGACAGCGGCTACAATGAGCAGTTCTTC. Its protein is CSARGDSGYNEQFF.

This clonotype was detected only once. V gene TRBV2 combines with J gene TRBJ2-3; D remains ambiguous. V was trimmed by 6 bases and J by 2 bases, leaving 12 bases between them. Germline V CDR1 and CDR2: SNHLY, FYNNEI. The CDR3 sequence is 14 residues long. The CDR3 nucleotides read TGTGCCAGCAGCCCCTTCCAGATCACAGATACGCAGTATTTT. It specifies CASSPFQITDTQYF.

The chain is built from TRBV12-3 or TRBV12-4 and TRBJ1-2; perhaps TRBD1 as D (5 bases). The CDR3 totals 12 residues. The V end lost 3 bases, the J end lost 6 bases, and 8 bases lay between the germline ends. CDR3 sequence: CASSLGGHGYTF. CDR3 nucleotides: TGTGCCAGCAGTTTGGGGGGTCATGGCTACACCTTC.

The rearrangement links TRBV10-3 to TRBJ2-7; TRBD2 agrees at 10 bases. The trim removed 4 bases at V and 5 bases at J, leaving 14 bases unmatched. The CDR3 is 17 amino acids. Germline V gives CDR1 ENHRY, CDR2 SYGVKD. CDR3 sequence reads: CAISGSKPGLAYDEQYF. In nucleotides, the CDR3 is TGTGCCATCAGTGGATCAAAGCCGGGACTAGCGTATGACGAGCAGTACTTC.

The chain has TRBV19 and TRBJ2-1, with D perhaps TRBD2 (5 bases). Between the trimmed V and J ends, which lost 3 bases and 0 bases, there was a span of 9 bases. The CDR3 totals 15 residues. Looked up from germline, CDR1 is LNHDA and CDR2 is SQIVND (reference sequence). DNA for the CDR3: TGTGCCAGTAGTATTTTTGGGAGCTCCTACAATGAGCAGTTCTTC. It codes for CASSIFGSSYNEQFF.

The chain uses TRBV12-5 and TRBJ2-5; D is unclear. The V and J ends lost 3 bases and 4 bases respectively, with 3 bases between them. CDR1 is LGHNT, CDR2 FRNRAP, per germline. This CDR3 is built from 11 residues. DNA of the CDR3: TGTGCTAGTGGTTTACGAGAGACCCAGTACTTC. Translating it yields CASGLRETQYF.

The rearrangement joins TRBV5-1 to TRBJ2-3, with 8 positions matching TRBD2. This CDR3 is 16 amino acids long. The V and J ends lost 4 bases and 0 bases, in that order; junction bases with no gene match: 7. Germline V gene data show CDR1 as SGHRS and CDR2 as YFSETQ. The CDR3 loop reads CASSPGAGGSTDTQYF. The CDR3 coding sequence is TGCGCCAGCAGCCCTGGGGCGGGGGGTAGCACAGATACGCAGTATTTT.

CDR3 amino acids: CSAREHRGAEAFF. The DNA for the CDR3 is TGCAGTGCTAGAGAGCACAGGGGGGCTGAAGCTTTCTTT. This sequence joins TRBV20-1 and TRBJ1-1; 8 bases align to TRBD1. V was clipped by 0 bases and J by 6 bases; unmatched bases: 3. Looked up from germline, CDR1 is DFQATT and CDR2 is SNEGSKA (reference sequence). The CDR3 is 13 residues long.

This chain links TRBV7-3 with TRBJ2-2; D gene ambiguous. The V gene's germline CDR1 is SGHTA and CDR2 FQGTGA. The CDR3 covers 14 residues. Trimming stripped 5 bases from V and 6 bases from J, with 13 bases between. The CDR3 region has the DNA TGTGCCAGCAGCCCCCACCGAGAGGCCGGGGAGCTGTTTTTT. This encodes CASSPHREAGELFF.

The chain recombines TRBV10-3 with TRBJ1-5; 9 bases agree with TRBD1. V shed 6 bases and J 1 base; nucleotides not matched to a gene: 10. The CDR3 consists of 17 residues. CDR1 is ENHRY, CDR2 SYGVKD, per germline. The CDR3 is CAISKGQGSKSNQPQHF. Written as DNA, the CDR3 is TGTGCCATCAGCAAGGGACAGGGAAGCAAAAGCAATCAGCCCCAGCATTTT.

The V gene is TRBV6-5, the J gene TRBJ1-2; D remains ambiguous. V was pared by 2 bases and J by 7 bases, with 2 bases between. From germline, CDR1 is MNHEY and CDR2 SVGAGI. The CDR3 length is 10 residues. CDR3 loop: CASSYGGYTF. The CDR3 DNA sequence: TGTGCCAGCAGTTACGGTGGCTACACCTTC.

The genes are TRBV12-3 or TRBV12-4 and TRBJ1-1; D call uncertain. Trimming cost V 6 bases and J 1 base, with 9 bases left between them. This CDR3 is built from 13 residues. DNA of the CDR3: TGTGCCAGCAGAAGGATGGGGAACACTGAAGCTTTCTTT. Amino acids: CASRRMGNTEAFF.